This TCR beta chain came from a study of T-cell reconstitution after alpha-beta-depleted transplantation in children (dated by TCRdb to between 2015 and 2016). Background on the whole study: The study quantitatively tracked T-cell immune reconstitution after TCRalphabeta/CD19-depleted allogeneic hematopoietic cell transplantation in children using TCR repertoire profiling.

Library method: PCR. These reads were obtained on an Illumina HiSeq 2500. Molecular barcoding was employed in the preparation of TCR libraries, with unique molecular identifiers being used to normalize TCRbeta repertoire quantification. TCRdb's own reprocessing of the public reads used fastp at Q25 and MiXCR and kept productive beta chains. When rows share a CDR3 protein, they turn into one entry using the most common DNA and genes. The sample table holds about 610,000 distinct CDR3 sequences, of which approximately 10% were seen once. Jointly, the top ten make up roughly 4% of the sample. After removal of 3 bases from V and 5 bases from J, the junction retains 3 bases not matched to a gene. CDR1 SGHTA and CDR2 FQGTGA were looked up in the germline V gene. Taken from cysteine to phenylalanine, the CDR3 has 15 residues. The retained sequence is limited to the CDR3, 45 bases, with the frame set at the first base.

This clonotype was found many times. Its recognized antigen is unknown. There are no base qualities to consult, and no much larger clone falls within one base. The receptor was isolated from a human donor who donated a stem cell graft to a child with acute myeloid leukemia. The material sequenced was PBMCs from the stem cell graft donor, taken from the stem cell graft. The receptor chain draws on TRBV7-3 and TRBJ2-5, with 13 middle bases fitting TRBD2. The sequenced DNA is TGTGCCAGCAGCTTGACTAGCGGGAGGTACGAGACCCAGTACTTC. This sequence encodes CASSLTSGRYETQYF.